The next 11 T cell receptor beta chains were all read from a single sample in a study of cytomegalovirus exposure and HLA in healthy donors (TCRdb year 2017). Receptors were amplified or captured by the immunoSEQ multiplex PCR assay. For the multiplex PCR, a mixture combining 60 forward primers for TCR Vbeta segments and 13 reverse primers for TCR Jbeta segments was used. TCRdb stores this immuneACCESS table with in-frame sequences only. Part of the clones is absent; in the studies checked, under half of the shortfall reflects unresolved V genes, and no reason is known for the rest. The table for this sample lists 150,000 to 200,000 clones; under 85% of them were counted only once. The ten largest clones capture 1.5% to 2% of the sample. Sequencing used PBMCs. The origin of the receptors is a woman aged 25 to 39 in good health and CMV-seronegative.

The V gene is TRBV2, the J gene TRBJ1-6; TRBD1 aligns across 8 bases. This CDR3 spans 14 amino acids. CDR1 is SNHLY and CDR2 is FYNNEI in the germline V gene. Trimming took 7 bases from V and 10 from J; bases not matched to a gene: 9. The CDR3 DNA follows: TGTGCCAGCACCAGAACAGGGGGGCAGTCACCCCTCCACTTT. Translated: CASTRTGGQSPLHF.

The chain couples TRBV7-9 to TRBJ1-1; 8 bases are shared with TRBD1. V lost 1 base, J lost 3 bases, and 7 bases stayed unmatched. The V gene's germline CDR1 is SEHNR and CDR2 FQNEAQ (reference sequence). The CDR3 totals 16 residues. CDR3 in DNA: TGTGCCAGCAGCTTAGGACAGGGGAGGTTTGACACTGAAGCTTTCTTT. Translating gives CASSLGQGRFDTEAFF. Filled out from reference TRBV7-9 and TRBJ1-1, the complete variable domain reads DTGVSQNPRHKITKRGQNVTFRCDPISEHNRLYWYRQTLGQGPEFLTYFQNEAQLEKSRLLSDRFSAERPKGSFSTLEIQRTEQGDSAMYLCASSLGQGRFDTEAFFGQGTRLTVV.

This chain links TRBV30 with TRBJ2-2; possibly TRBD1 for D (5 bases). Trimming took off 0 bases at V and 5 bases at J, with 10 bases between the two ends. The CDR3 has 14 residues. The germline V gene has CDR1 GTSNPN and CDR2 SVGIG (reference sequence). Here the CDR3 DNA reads TGTGCCTGGAGTGTAACTCAGGGTACCGGGGAGCTGTTTTTT. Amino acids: CAWSVTQGTGELFF.

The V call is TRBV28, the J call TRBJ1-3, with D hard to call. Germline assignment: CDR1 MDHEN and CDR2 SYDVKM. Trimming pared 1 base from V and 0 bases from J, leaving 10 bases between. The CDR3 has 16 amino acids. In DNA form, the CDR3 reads TGTGCCAGCAGTTTATCGGGTCTGGGCTCTGGAAACACCATATATTTT. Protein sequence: CASSLSGLGSGNTIYF. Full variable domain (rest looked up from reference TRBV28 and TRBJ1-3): DVKVTQSSRYLVKRTGEKVFLECVQDMDHENMFWYRQDPGLGLRLIYFSYDVKMKEKGDIPEGYSVSREKKERFSLILESASTNQTSMYLCASSLSGLGSGNTIYFGEGSWLTVV.

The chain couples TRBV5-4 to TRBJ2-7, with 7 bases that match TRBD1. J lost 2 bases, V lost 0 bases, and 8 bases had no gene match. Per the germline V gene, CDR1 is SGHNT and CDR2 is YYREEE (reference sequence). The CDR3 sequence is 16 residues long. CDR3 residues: CASSLGGGLGTYEQYF. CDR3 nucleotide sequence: TGTGCCAGCAGCTTGGGAGGGGGCCTAGGAACCTACGAGCAGTACTTC. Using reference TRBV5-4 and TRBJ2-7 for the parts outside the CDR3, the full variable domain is ETGVTQSPTHLIKTRGQQVTLRCSSQSGHNTVSWYQQALGQGPQFIFQYYREEENGRGNFPPRFSGLQFPNYSSELNVNALELDDSALYLCASSLGGGLGTYEQYFGPGTRLTVT.

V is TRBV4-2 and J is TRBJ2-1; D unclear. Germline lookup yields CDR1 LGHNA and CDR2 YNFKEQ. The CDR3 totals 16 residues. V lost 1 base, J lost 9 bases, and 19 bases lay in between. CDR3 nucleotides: TGTGCCAGCAGCCAAGTTAAAGCTAGTTCCTTGGGTGAGCAGTTCTTC. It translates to CASSQVKASSLGEQFF.

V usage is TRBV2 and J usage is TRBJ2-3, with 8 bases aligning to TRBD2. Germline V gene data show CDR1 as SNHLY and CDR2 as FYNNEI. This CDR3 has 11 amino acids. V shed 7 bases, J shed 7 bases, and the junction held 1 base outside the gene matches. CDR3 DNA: TGTGCCAGCAAGCGGGAGCATACGCAGTATTTT. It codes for CASKREHTQYF.

CDR3 coding DNA: TGTGCCAGCAGCCCCGGGGGGCCCGAGCAGTACTTC. Protein sequence: CASSPGGPEQYF. The chain combines TRBV7-7 with TRBJ2-7, with D possibly matching TRBD2 (7 bases). The CDR3 runs 12 residues. The V gene lost 5 bases and the J gene lost 6 bases, with 11 bases spanning the gap. Germline values: CDR1 SSHAT, CDR2 FNYEAQ (reference sequence).

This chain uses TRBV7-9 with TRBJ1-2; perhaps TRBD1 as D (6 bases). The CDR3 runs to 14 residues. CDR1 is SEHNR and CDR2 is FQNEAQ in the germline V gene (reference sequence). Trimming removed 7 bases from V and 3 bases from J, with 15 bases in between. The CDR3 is CASTEQGGDYGYTF. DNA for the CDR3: TGTGCCAGCACCGAACAGGGTGGTGACTATGGCTACACCTTC.

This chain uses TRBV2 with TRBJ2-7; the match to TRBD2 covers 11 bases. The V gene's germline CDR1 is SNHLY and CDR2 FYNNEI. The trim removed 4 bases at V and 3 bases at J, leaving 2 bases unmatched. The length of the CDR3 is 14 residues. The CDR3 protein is CASSGGTSGYEQYF. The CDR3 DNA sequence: TGTGCCAGCAGTGGCGGGACTAGCGGCTACGAGCAGTACTTC.

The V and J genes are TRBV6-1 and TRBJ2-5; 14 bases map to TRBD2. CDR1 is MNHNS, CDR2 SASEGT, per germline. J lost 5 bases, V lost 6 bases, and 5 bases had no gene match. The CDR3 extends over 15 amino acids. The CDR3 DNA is TGTGCCAGCAGCGTCGGGACTAGCGGGAGTGAGACCCAGTACTTC. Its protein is CASSVGTSGSETQYF.